The present entry profiles one T cell receptor (beta chain) with its context. Its antigen is not known. Genomic DNA, serving as template, underwent TCR beta VDJ and CDR3 profiling. A single record per CDR3 protein comes from TCRdb applying MiXCR to the reads. The sample holds hundreds of thousands of distinct CDR3 sequences, around 33% seen once. This sample was included in a study of CD8+CD57+ T cells in acquired aplastic anemia. Overall study context: Sorted CD4+ and CD8+ cells yielded DNA averaging around 3.2 ug.

General study findings and limits: In CD8+ cells, Simpson's diversity showed no significant difference between patients and controls.

In patients chosen for sequencing, flow cytometry had shown CD8+CD57+ cell expansion. All patients were therapy-naive when blood was sampled. V lost 6 bases, J lost 0 bases, and 13 bases lay in between. Germline loops: CDR1 SGDLS, CDR2 YYNGEE. The CDR3 is 15 residues long. The source material was sorted CD4+, CD8+, or CD8+CD57+ T cells (not recorded which) from PBMCs. The sequence was collected from a human donor with aplastic anemia. J is TRBJ1-5 and V is TRBV9; D perhaps matches TRBD1 (6 bases). CDR3: CASIRAGDSNQPQHF. The CDR3 nucleotides are TGTGCCAGCATAAGGGCAGGGGATAGCAATCAGCCCCAGCATTTT.